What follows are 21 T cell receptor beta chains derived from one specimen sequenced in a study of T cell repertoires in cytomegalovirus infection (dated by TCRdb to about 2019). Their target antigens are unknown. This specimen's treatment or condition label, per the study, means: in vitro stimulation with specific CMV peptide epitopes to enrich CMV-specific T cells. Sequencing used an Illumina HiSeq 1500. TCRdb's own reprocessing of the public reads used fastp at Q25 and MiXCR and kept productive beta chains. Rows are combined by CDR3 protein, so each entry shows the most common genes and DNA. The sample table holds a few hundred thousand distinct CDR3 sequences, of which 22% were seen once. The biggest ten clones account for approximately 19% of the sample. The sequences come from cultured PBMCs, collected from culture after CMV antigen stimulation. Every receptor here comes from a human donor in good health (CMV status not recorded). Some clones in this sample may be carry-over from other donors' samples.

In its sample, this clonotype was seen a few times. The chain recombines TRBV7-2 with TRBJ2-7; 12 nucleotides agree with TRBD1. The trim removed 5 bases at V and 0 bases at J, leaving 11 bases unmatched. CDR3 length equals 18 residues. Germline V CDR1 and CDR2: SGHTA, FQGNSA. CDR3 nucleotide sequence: TGTGCCAGCAGCGAGGGACAGGGGGCGAGACCGAGCTCCTACGAGCAGTACTTC. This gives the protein CASSEGQGARPSSYEQYF.

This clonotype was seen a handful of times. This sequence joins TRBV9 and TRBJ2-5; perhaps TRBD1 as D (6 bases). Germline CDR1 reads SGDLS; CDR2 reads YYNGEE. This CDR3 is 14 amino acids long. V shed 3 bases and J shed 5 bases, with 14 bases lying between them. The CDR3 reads CASSGRQDVETQYF. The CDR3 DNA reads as TGTGCCAGCAGCGGTCGACAGGACGTCGAGACCCAGTACTTC.

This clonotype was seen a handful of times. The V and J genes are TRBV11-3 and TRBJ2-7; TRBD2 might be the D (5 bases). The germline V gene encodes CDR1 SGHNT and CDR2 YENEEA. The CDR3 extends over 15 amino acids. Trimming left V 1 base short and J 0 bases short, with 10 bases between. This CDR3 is CASSLGGDTSYEQYV. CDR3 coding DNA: TGTGCCAGCAGCTTAGGGGGAGACACCTCCTACGAGCAGTACGTC.

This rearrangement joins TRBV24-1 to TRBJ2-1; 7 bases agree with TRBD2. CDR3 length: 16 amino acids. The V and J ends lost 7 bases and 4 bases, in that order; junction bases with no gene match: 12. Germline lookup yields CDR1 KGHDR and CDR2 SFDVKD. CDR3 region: CATSSAGAQGYNEQFF. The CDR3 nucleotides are TGTGCCACCAGCTCCGCGGGAGCCCAAGGGTACAATGAGCAGTTCTTC.

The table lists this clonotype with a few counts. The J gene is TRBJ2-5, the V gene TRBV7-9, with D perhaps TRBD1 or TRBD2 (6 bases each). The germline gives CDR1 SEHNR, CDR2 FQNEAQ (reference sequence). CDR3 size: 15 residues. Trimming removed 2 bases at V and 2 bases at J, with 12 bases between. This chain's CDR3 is CASSLIGGPQETQYF. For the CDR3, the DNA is TGTGCCAGCAGCTTAATAGGGGGGCCTCAAGAGACCCAGTACTTC.

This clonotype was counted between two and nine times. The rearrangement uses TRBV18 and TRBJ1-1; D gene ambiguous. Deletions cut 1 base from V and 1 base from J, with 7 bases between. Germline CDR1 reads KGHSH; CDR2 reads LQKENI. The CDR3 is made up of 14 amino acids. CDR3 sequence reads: CASSPQGSNTEAFF. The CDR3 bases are TGTGCCAGCTCACCACAAGGTTCGAACACTGAAGCTTTCTTT.

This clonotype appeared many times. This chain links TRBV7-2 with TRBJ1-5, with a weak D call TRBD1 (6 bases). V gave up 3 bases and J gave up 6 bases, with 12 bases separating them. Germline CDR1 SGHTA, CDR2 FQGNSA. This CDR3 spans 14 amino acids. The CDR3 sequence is CASSLANRVQPQHF. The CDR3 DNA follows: TGTGCCAGCAGCTTGGCGAACAGGGTTCAGCCCCAGCATTTT.

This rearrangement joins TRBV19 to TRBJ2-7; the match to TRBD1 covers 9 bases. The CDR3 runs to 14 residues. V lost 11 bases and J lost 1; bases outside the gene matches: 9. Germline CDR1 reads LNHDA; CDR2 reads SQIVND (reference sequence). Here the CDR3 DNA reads TGTGCCGGATCTCCGGGACAGGGTTCCTACGAGCAGTACTTC. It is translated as CAGSPGQGSYEQYF.

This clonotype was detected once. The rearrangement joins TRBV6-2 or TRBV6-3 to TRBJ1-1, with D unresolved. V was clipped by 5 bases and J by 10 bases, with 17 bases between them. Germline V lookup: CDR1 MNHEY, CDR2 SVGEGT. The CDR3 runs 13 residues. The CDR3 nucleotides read TGTGCCAGCAGTCTTATTACACGGCTTGCAGCTTTCTTT. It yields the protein CASSLITRLAAFF.

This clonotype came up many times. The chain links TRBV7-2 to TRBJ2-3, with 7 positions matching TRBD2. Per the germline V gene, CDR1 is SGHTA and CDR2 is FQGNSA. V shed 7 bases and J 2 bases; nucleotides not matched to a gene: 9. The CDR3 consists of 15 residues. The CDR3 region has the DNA TGTGCCAGCACCCTGATAGCGGGCCCCACAGATACGCAGTATTTT. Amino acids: CASTLIAGPTDTQYF.

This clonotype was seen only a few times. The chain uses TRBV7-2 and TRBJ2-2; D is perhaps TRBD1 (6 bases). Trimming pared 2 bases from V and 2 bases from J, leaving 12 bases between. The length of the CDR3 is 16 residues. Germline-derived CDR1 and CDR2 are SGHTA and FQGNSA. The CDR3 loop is CASSLTGQRNTGELFF. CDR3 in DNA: TGTGCCAGCAGCTTAACGGGACAAAGAAACACCGGGGAGCTGTTTTTT.

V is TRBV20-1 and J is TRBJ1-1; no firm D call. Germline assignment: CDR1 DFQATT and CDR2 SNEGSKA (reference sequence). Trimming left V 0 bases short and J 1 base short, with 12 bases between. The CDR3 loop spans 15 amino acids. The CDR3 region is CSARDGVVWNTEAFF. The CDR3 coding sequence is TGCAGTGCTAGAGATGGGGTTGTGTGGAACACTGAAGCTTTCTTT.

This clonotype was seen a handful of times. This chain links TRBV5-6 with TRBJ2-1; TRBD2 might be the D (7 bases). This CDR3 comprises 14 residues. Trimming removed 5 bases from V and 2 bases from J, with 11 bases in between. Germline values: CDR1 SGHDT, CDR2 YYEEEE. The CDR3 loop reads CASRGGGTYNEQFF. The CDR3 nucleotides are TGTGCCAGCAGAGGGGGGGGAACCTACAATGAGCAGTTCTTC.

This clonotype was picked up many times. Here the CDR3 DNA reads TGCAGTGCTAGAGATAGTCTTTCCCACGAGCAGTACTTC. It codes for CSARDSLSHEQYF. The rearrangement uses TRBV20-1 and TRBJ2-7; D is uncertain. V was trimmed by 0 bases and J by 5 bases, leaving 11 bases between them. Per the germline V gene, CDR1 is DFQATT and CDR2 is SNEGSKA (reference sequence). The CDR3 sequence is 13 residues long.

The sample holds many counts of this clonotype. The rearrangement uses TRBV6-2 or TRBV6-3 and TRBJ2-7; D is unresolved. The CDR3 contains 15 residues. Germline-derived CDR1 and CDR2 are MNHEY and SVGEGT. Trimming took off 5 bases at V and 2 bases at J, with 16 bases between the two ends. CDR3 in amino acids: CASSTQEGVTYEQYF. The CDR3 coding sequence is TGTGCCAGCAGTACCCAGGAAGGAGTCACCTACGAGCAGTACTTC.

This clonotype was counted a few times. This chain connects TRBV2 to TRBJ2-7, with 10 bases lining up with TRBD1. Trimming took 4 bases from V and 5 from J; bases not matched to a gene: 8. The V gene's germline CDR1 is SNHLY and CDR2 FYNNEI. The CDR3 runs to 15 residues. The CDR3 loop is CASSAPGTGVHEQYV. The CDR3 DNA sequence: TGTGCCAGCAGTGCCCCCGGGACAGGGGTCCACGAGCAGTACGTC.

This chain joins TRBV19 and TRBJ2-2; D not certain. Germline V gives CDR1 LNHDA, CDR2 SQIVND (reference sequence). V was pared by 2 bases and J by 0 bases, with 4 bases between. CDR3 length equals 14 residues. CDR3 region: CASSINPNTGELFF. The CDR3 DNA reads TGTGCCAGTAGTATAAATCCGAACACCGGGGAGCTGTTTTTT.

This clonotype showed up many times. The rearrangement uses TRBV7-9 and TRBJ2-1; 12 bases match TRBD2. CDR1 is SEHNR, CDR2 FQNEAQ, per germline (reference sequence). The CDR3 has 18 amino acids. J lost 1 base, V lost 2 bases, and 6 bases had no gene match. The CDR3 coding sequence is TGTGCCAGCAGCTTAAAGGTCCTAGCGGGAGGGTCCTACAATGAGCAGTTCTTC. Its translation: CASSLKVLAGGSYNEQFF.

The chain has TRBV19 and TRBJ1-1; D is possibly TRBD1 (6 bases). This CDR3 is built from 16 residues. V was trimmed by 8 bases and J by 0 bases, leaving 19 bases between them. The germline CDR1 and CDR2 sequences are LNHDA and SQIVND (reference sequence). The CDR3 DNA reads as TGTGCCAGTGGAGGCGTCTACAGGGCCCTGAACACTGAAGCTTTCTTT. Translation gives CASGGVYRALNTEAFF. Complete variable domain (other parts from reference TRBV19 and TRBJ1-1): DGGITQSPKYLFRKEGQNVTLSCEQNLNHDAMYWYRQDPGQGLRLIYYSQIVNDFQKGDIAEGYSVSREKKESFPLTVTSAQKNPTAFYLCASGGVYRALNTEAFFGQGTRLTVV.

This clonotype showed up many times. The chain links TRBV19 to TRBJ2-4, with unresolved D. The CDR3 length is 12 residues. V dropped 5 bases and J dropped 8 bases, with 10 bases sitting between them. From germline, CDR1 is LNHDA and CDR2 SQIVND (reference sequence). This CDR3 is CASSQLGYIQYF. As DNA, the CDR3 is TGTGCCAGTAGTCAACTGGGGTACATTCAGTACTTC. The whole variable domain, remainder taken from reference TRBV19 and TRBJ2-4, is DGGITQSPKYLFRKEGQNVTLSCEQNLNHDAMYWYRQDPGQGLRLIYYSQIVNDFQKGDIAEGYSVSREKKESFPLTVTSAQKNPTAFYLCASSQLGYIQYFGAGTRLSVL.

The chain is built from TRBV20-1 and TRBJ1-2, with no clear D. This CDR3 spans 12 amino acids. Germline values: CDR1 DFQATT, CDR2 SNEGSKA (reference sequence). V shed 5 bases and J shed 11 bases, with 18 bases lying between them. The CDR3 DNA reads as TGCAGTGCTCCTCTCGCAGGCTGGGAATACACCTTC. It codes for CSAPLAGWEYTF.